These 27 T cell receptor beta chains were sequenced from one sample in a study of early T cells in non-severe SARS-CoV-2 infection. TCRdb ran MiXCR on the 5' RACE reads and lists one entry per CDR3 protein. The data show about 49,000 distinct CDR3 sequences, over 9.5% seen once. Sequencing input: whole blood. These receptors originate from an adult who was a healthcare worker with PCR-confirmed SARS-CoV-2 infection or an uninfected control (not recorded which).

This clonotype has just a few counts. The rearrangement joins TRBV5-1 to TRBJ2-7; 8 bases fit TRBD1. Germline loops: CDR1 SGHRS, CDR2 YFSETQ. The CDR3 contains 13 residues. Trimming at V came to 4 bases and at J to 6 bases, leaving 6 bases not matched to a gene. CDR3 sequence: CASSTDDRGEQYF. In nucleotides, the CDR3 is TGCGCCAGCAGCACGGACGACAGGGGCGAGCAGTACTTC.

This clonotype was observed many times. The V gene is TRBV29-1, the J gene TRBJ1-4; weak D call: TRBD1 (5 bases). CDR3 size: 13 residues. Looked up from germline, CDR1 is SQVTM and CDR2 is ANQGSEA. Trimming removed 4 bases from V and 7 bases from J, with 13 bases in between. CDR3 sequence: CSVVLGAGEKLFF. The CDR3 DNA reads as TGCAGCGTTGTTTTAGGGGCAGGTGAAAAACTGTTTTTT.

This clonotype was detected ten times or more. CDR3 residues: CASSPRDFQETQYF. The CDR3, as DNA: TGTGCCAGCAGTCCTCGGGACTTCCAAGAGACCCAGTACTTC. The chain couples TRBV28 to TRBJ2-5, with D perhaps TRBD2 (6 bases). The germline CDR1 and CDR2 sequences are MDHEN and SYDVKM. V was clipped by 5 bases and J by 1 base, with 11 bases between them. This CDR3 region has 14 residues.

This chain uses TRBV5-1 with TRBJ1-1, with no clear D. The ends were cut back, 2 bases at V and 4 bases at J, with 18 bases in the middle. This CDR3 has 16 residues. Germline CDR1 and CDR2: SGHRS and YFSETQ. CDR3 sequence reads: CASSFSPINWGTEAFF. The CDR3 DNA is TGCGCCAGCAGCTTTTCCCCCATTAACTGGGGCACTGAAGCTTTCTTT. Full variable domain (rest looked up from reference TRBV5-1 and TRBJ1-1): KAGVTQTPRYLIKTRGQQVTLSCSPISGHRSVSWYQQTPGQGLQFLFEYFSETQRNKGNFPGRFSGRQFSNSRSEMNVSTLELGDSALYLCASSFSPINWGTEAFFGQGTRLTVV.

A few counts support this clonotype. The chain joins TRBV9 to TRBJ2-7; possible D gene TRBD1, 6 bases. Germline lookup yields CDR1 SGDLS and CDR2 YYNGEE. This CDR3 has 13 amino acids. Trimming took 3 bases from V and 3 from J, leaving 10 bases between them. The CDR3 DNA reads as TGTGCCAGCAGCGGGGGGCAGGACTACGAGCAGTACTTC. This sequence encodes CASSGGQDYEQYF.

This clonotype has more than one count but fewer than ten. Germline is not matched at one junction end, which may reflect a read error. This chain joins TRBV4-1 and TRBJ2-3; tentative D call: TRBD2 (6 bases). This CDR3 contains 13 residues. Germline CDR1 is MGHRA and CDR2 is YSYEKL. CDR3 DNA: TGCGCCAGCAGCCAAGATGGGACTTACAGCCAGGATTTT. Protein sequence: CASSQDGTYSQDF.

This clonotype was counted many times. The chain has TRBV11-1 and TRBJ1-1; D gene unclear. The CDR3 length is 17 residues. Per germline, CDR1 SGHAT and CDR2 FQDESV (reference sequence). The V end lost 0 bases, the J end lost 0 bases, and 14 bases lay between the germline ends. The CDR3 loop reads CASSLASGRLMNTEAFF. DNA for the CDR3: TGTGCCAGCAGCTTAGCGTCCGGACGACTAATGAACACTGAAGCTTTCTTT.

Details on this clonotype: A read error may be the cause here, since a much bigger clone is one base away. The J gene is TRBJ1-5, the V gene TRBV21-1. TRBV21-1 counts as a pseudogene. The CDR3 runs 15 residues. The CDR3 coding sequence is TGTGCCAGCAGCGTACCGGATTATAGCAATCAGCCCCGGCATTTT. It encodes CASSVPDYSNQPRHF.

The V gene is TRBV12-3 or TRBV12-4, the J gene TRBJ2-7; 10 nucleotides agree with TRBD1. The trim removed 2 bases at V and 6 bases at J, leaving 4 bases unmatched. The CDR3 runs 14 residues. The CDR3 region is CASSLSDRGREQYF. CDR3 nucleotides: TGTGCCAGCAGTTTATCCGACAGGGGGCGCGAGCAGTACTTC.

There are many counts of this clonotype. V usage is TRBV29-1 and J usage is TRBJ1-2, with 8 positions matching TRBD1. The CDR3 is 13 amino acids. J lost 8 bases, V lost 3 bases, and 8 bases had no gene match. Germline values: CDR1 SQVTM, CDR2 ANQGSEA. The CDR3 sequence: CSVEGTGLSGYTF. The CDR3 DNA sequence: TGCAGCGTTGAGGGGACAGGCCTATCCGGCTACACCTTC.

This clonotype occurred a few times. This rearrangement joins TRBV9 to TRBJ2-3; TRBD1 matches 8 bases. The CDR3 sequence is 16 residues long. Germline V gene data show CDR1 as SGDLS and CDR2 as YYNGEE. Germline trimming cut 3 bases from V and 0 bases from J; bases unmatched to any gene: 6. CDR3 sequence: CASSATGALSTDTQYF. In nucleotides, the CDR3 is TGTGCCAGCAGCGCGACAGGGGCCCTAAGCACAGATACGCAGTATTTT.

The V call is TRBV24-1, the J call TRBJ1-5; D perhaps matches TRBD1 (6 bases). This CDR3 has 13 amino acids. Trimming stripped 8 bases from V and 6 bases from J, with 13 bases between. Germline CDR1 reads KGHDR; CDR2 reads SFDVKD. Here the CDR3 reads CATTPGAGQPQHF. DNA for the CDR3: TGTGCCACCACCCCGGGGGCGGGTCAGCCCCAGCATTTT.

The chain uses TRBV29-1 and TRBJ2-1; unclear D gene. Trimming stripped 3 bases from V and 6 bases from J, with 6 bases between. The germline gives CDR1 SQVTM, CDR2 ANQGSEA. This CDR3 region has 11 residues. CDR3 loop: CSVEQINEQFF. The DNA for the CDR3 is TGCAGCGTTGAGCAGATCAATGAGCAGTTCTTC.

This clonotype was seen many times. In nucleotides, the CDR3 is TGTGCCAGCTCACGGGGGACGGATTCCTACGAGCAGTACTTC. Protein sequence: CASSRGTDSYEQYF. The chain has TRBV18 and TRBJ2-7; the D gene could be TRBD1 or TRBD2 (5 bases each). The germline CDR1 and CDR2 sequences are KGHSH and LQKENI. V was shortened by 4 bases and J by 1 base, with 11 bases between the two germline ends. This CDR3 has 14 residues.

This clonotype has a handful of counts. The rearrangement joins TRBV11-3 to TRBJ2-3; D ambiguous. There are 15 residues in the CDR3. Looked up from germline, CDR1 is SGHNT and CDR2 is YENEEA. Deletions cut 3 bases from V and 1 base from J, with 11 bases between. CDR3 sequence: CASSLAGEGTDTQYF. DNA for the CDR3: TGTGCCAGCAGCTTGGCAGGCGAGGGCACAGATACGCAGTATTTT.

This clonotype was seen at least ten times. The chain's CDR3 is CSAQGGQGYNEQFF. CDR3 bases: TGCAGTGCTCAGGGGGGACAGGGATACAATGAGCAGTTCTTC. This chain joins TRBV20-1 and TRBJ2-1; 9 nucleotides match TRBD1. V gave up 5 bases and J gave up 4 bases; unmatched junction bases: 6. The CDR3 runs to 14 residues. Germline values: CDR1 DFQATT, CDR2 SNEGSKA (reference sequence).

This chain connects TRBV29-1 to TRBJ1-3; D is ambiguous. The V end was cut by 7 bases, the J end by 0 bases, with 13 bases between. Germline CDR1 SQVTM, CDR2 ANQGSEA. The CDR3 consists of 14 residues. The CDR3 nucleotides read TGCAGCGCTACGACGGTAATCTCTGGAAACACCATATATTTT. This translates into CSATTVISGNTIYF.

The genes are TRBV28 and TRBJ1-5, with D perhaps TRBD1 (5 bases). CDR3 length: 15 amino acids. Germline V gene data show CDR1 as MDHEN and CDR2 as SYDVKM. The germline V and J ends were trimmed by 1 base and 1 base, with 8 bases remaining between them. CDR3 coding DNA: TGTGCCAGCAGTTTATCCTGGGGGAGCAATCAGCCCCAGCATTTT. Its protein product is CASSLSWGSNQPQHF.

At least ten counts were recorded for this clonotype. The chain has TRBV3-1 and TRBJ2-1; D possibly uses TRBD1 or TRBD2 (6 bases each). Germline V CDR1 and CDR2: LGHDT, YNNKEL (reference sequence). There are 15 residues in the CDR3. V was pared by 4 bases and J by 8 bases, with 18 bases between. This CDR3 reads CASSPGLTGADEQFF. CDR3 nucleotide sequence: TGTGCCAGCAGCCCGGGCCTTACGGGGGCGGATGAGCAGTTCTTC.

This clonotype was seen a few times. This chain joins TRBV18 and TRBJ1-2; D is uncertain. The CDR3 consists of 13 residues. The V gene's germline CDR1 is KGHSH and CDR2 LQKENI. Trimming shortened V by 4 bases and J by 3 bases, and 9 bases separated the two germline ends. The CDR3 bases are TGTGCCAGCTCACTACCGGGCGACTATGGCTACACCTTC. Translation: CASSLPGDYGYTF.

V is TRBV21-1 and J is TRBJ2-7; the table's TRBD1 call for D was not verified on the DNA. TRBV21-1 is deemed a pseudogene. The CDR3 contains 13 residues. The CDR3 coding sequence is TGTGCCAGCACCTATCCCCCCAGGGGCGAGCAGTACTTC. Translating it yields CASTYPPRGEQYF.

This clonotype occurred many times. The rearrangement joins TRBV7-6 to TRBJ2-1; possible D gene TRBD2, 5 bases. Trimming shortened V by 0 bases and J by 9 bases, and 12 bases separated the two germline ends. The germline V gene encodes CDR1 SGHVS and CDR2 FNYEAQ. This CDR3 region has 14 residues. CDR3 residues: CASSLAGGHGEQFF. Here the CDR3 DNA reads TGTGCCAGCAGCTTAGCGGGCGGGCACGGTGAGCAGTTCTTC.

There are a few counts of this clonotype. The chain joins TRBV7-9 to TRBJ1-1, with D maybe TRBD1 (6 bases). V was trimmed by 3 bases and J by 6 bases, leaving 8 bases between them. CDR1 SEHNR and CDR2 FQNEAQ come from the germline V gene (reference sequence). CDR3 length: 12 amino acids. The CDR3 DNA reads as TGTGCCAGCAGCTTCGGACAGCCTGAAGCTTTCTTT. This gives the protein CASSFGQPEAFF.

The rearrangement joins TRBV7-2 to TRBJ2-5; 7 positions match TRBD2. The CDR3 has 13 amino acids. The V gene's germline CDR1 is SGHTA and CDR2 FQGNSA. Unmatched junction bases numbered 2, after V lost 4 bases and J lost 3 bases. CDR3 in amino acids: CASSWGGEETQYF. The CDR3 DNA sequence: TGTGCCAGCAGCTGGGGGGGGGAAGAGACCCAGTACTTC.

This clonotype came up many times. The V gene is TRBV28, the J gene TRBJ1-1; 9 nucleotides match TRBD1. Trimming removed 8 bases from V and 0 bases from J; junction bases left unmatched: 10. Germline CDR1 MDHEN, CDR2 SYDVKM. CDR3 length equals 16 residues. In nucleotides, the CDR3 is TGTGCCAGCGAGGGGACAGGGCCTTTGATGAACACTGAAGCTTTCTTT. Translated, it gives CASEGTGPLMNTEAFF.

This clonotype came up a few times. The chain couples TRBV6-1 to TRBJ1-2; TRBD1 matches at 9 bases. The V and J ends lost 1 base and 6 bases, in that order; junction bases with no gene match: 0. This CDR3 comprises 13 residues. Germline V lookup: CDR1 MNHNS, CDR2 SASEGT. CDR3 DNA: TGTGCCAGCAGTGAAGGGACAGGGGATGGCTACACCTTC. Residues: CASSEGTGDGYTF.

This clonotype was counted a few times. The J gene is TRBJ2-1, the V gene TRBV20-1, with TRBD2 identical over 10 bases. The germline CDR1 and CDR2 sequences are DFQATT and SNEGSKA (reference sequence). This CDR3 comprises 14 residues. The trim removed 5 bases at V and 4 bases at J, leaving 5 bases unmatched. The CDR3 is CSAPLAGVYNEQFF. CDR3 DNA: TGCAGTGCTCCCCTAGCGGGAGTATACAATGAGCAGTTCTTC.